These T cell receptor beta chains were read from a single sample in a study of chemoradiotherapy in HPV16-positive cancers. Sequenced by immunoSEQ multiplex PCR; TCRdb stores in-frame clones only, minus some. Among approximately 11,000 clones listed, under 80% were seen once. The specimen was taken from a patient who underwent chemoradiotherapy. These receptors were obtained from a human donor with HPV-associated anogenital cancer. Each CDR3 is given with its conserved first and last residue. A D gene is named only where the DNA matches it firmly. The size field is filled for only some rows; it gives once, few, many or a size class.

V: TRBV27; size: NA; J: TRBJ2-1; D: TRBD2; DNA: TGTGCCAGCAGGCCCAGCGGGGGGTATTACAATGAGCAGTTCTTC; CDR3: CASRPSGGYYNEQFF
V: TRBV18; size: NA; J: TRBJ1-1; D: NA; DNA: TGTGCCAGCTCACTCCAGTCGACTCTTCTAGGGGGGAACACTGAAGCTTTCTTT; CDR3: CASSLQSTLLGGNTEAFF
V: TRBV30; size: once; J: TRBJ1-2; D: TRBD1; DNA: TGTGCCTGGAGTGCCAGCTTTCTGGAGGGGGCAGGCTATGGCTACACCTTC; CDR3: CAWSASFLEGAGYGYTF
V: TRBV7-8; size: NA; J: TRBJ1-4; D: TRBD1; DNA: TGTGCCAGCAGCTTAAGAGGGGGCGGTGAAAAACTGTTTTTT; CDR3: CASSLRGGGEKLFF
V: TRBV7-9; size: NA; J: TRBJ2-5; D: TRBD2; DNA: TGTGCCAGCAGCTCCATAATATCTAGCGGGGGACAAGAGACCCAGTACTTC; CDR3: CASSSIISSGGQETQYF
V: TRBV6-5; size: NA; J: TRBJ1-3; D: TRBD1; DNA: TGTGCCAGCAGTTGGGGACAGGGGGGAGGAAACACCATATATTTT; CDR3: CASSWGQGGGNTIYF
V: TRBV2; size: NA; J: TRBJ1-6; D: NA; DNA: TGTGCCAGCAGTGAGGACAGAAAGAGCTCCTATAATTCACCCCTCCACTTT; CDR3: CASSEDRKSSYNSPLHF
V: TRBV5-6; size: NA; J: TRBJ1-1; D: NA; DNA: TGTGCCAGCAATTGGGGGAACACTGAAGCTTTCTTT; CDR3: CASNWGNTEAFF
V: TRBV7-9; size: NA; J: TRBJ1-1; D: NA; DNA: TGTGCCAGCAGCTTAGACCTTGGACCGCGGGCTGAAGCTTTCTTT; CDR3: CASSLDLGPRAEAFF
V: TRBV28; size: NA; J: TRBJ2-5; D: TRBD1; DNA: TGTGCCAGCAGTTTTCCGAGACAGGGGAAGGAGACCCAGTACTTC; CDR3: CASSFPRQGKETQYF
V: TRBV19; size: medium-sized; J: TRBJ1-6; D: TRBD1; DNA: TGTGCCAGTAGACCCCTGGACAGGGACAATTCACCCCTCCACTTT; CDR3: CASRPLDRDNSPLHF
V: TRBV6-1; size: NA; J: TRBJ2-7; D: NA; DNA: TGTGCCAGCAGTGAAAGGATTTATGGGTACGAGCAGTACTTC; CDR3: CASSERIYGYEQYF
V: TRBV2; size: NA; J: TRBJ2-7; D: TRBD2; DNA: TGTGCCAGCGGGGGGTGGGAGGGCGAGCAGTACTTC; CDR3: CASGGWEGEQYF
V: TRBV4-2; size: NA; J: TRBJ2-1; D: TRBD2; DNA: TGTGCCAGCAGCCGGACACTAGCGGGGACCTACAATGAGCAGTTCTTC; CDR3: CASSRTLAGTYNEQFF
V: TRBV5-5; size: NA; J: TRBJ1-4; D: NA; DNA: TGTGCCAGCAGCTTGGCAACTAATGAAAAACTGTTTTTT; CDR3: CASSLATNEKLFF
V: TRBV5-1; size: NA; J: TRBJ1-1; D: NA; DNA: TGCGCCAGCAGCTTGGCCGACAGGATTGAAGCTTTCTTT; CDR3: CASSLADRIEAFF
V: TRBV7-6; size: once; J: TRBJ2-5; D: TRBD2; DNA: TGTGCCAGCAGCTCTGGACTAGCAGGGGAGACCCAGTACTTC; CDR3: CASSSGLAGETQYF
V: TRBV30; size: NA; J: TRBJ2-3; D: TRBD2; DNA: TGTGCCTCAGGAGCGGGGGGGCCTGGCACAGATACGCAGTATTTT; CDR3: CASGAGGPGTDTQYF
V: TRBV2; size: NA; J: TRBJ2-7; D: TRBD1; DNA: TGTGCCAGCAGTGTGGGACAGGGTCTCCGGGAGCAGTACTTC; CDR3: CASSVGQGLREQYF
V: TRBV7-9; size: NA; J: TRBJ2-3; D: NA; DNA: TGTGCCAGCAGCTTGCGTAACCGGGGCACAGATACGCAGTATTTT; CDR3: CASSLRNRGTDTQYF
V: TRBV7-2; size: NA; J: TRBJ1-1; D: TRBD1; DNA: TGTGCCAGCAGCTTGGACAGGGCACTGGCTTTCTTT; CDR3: CASSLDRALAFF
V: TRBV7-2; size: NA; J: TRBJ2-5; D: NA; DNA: TGTGCCAGCAGCACGAGACTAGAGGAGACCCAGTACTTC; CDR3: CASSTRLEETQYF
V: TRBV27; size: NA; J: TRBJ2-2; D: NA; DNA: TGTGCCAGCAGTTTAAATTTCGGGTACCACGGGGAGCTGTTTTTT; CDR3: CASSLNFGYHGELFF
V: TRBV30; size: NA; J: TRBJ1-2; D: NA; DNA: TGTGCCTGGAGTGCGCTTGTGGATGGCTACACCTTC; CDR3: CAWSALVDGYTF
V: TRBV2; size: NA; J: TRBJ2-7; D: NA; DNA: TGTGCCAGCGGGTCAGGGGTTTCCCGCGAGCAGTACTTC; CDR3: CASGSGVSREQYF
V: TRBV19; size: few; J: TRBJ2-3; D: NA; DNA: TGTGCCAGTAGTCCGCTAACCATCGGTGGTCAGTATTTT; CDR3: CASSPLTIGGQYF
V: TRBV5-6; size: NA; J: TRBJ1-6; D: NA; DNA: TGTGCCAGCAGCTTGGATTTTACCGGGGATTCACCCCTCCACTTT; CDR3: CASSLDFTGDSPLHF
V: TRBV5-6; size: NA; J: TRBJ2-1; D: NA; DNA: TGTGCCAGCAGCCTCTGGGGGGACAATGAGCAGTTCTTC; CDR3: CASSLWGDNEQFF
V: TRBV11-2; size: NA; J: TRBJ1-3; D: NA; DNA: TGTGCCAGCAGCTCCAAGATCTACTCTGGAAACACCATATATTTT; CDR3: CASSSKIYSGNTIYF
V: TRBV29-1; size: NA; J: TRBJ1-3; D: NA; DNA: TGCAGCGGTCGGACAACTGGAAACACCATATATTTT; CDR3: CSGRTTGNTIYF
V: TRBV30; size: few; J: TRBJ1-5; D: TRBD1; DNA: TGTGCCTGGGGGGACAGGGACAATCAGCCCCAGCATTTT; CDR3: CAWGDRDNQPQHF
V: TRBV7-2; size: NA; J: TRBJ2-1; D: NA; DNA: TGTGCCAGCAGCCCCTACGGGGGCGATGGGGTCTACAATGAGCAGTTCTTC; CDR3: CASSPYGGDGVYNEQFF
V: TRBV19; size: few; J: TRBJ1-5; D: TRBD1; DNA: TGTGCCAGTAGTGATAGGGGGCGAGGTCGCAATCAGCCCCAGCATTTT; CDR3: CASSDRGRGRNQPQHF
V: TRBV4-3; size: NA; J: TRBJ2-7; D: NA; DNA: TGCGCCAGCAGCCCCTCCCTGTGGGCCTACGAGCAGTACTTC; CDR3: CASSPSLWAYEQYF
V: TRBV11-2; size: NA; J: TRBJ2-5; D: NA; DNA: TGTGCCAGCAGCCCCATTTACATCCCACAAGAGACCCAGTACTTC; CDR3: CASSPIYIPQETQYF
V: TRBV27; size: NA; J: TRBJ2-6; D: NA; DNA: TGTGCCAGCCTGGGTTCTGGGGCCAACGTCCTGACTTTC; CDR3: CASLGSGANVLTF
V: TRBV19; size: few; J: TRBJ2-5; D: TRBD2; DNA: TGTGCCAGTAGTGCTAGCGGGGGCTCAGAGACCCAGTACTTC; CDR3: CASSASGGSETQYF